The next 9 T cell receptor beta chains were all read from a single sample in a study of shared clonotypes between healthy human individuals (dated by TCRdb to 2020 to 2021). Libraries came from the immunoSEQ multiplex PCR assay. What TCRdb holds here is the immuneACCESS table cut down to in-frame rearrangements. Part of the clones is not present; checked against another copy, under half of the missing clones reflect an unresolved V gene, and the others are unexplained. Within this sample are about 960,000 clones, with around 80% of them counted one time only. The ten largest clones add up to approximately 1.5% of the sample. Sequenced: memory CD4+ T cells sorted from blood. In the paper's terms, the cell subset or site label means: CD45RA-negative fraction. The receptors shown here come from a man in his late teens or twenties in good health.

This clone occurred a few times. V is TRBV4-1 and J is TRBJ1-2, with D perhaps TRBD1 (6 bases). Germline-derived CDR1 and CDR2 are MGHRA and YSYEKL. V was trimmed by 2 bases and J by 4 bases, leaving 17 bases between them. The CDR3 sequence is 16 residues long. The CDR3 is CASSQRFTGNLYGYTF. DNA for the CDR3: TGCGCCAGCAGCCAAAGATTTACAGGGAACCTCTATGGCTACACCTTC.

The chain combines TRBV6-1 with TRBJ2-7; TRBD2 might be the D (6 bases). The CDR3 loop spans 15 amino acids. V lost 0 bases and J lost 6, with 15 bases in between. The V gene's germline CDR1 is MNHNS and CDR2 SASEGT. The CDR3 DNA reads as TGTGCCAGCAGTGAAGCGTCAAGCGGGCTGGGCGAGCAGTACTTC. This encodes CASSEASSGLGEQYF.

Only one count was recorded for this clone. V gene TRBV9 combines with J gene TRBJ1-1, with D possibly TRBD1 on 6 matching bases. The CDR3 contains 16 residues. V gave up 2 bases and J gave up 1 base, with 15 bases separating them. The germline V gene has CDR1 SGDLS and CDR2 YYNGEE. The DNA of the CDR3 is TGTGCCAGCAGCGTGAGACCCGGGACACCGAACACTGAAGCTTTCTTT. This codes for CASSVRPGTPNTEAFF. Supplemented by reference TRBV9 and TRBJ1-1, the full variable domain reads DSGVTQTPKHLITATGQRVTLRCSPRSGDLSVYWYQQSLDQGLQFLIQYYNGEERAKGNILERFSAQQFPDLHSELNLSSLELGDSALYFCASSVRPGTPNTEAFFGQGTRLTVV.

To note about this clone: Other DNA sequences in this sample translate to the same CDR3. The chain couples TRBV18 to TRBJ1-2; D ambiguous. V lost 2 bases and J 2 bases, leaving 6 bases between the germline ends. CDR1 is KGHSH, CDR2 LQKENI, per germline. This CDR3 region has 13 residues. In DNA form, the CDR3 reads TGTGCCAGCTCACCATCAGAGAACTATGGCTACACCTTC. Protein product: CASSPSENYGYTF.

The chain combines TRBV6-1 with TRBJ1-6, with a possible D match to TRBD1 (6 bases). Looked up from germline, CDR1 is MNHNS and CDR2 is SASEGT. The CDR3 sequence is 17 residues long. V was pared by 0 bases and J by 7 bases, with 16 bases between. The CDR3 DNA reads TGTGCCAGCAGTGAAGCTGGAGGGGGGGGATGGAATTCACCCCTCCACTTT. This gives the protein CASSEAGGGGWNSPLHF.

The chain carries TRBV27 and TRBJ2-7; TRBD1 is a possible D gene (5 bases). Deletions cut 5 bases from V and 0 bases from J, with 8 bases between. Germline lookup yields CDR1 MNHEY and CDR2 SMNVEV (reference sequence). The CDR3 covers 13 residues. The CDR3 is CASSQDISYEQYF. The CDR3 DNA sequence: TGTGCCAGCAGTCAGGACATCTCCTACGAGCAGTACTTC.

This chain joins TRBV11-2 and TRBJ2-6; D uncertain. The CDR3 covers 16 residues. The V end lost 1 base, the J end lost 0 bases, and 7 bases lay between the germline ends. Germline CDR1 SGHAT, CDR2 FQNNGV. In DNA, the CDR3 is TGTGCCAGCAGCTTAGGTCTAGGCTCTGGGGCCAACGTCCTGACTTTC. Translation: CASSLGLGSGANVLTF. Together with reference TRBV11-2 and TRBJ2-6, the CDR3 gives the full variable domain: EAGVAQSPRYKIIEKRQSVAFWCNPISGHATLYWYQQILGQGPKLLIQFQNNGVVDDSQLPKDRFSAERLKGVDSTLKIQPAKLEDSAVYLCASSLGLGSGANVLTFGAGSRLTVL.

The chain has TRBV19 and TRBJ2-1, with D maybe TRBD2 (6 bases). Trimming took off 5 bases at V and 6 bases at J, with 20 bases between the two ends. The CDR3 contains 16 residues. The V gene's germline CDR1 is LNHDA and CDR2 SQIVND (reference sequence). The CDR3 coding sequence is TGTGCCAGTAGTCCCGACCAAAAGGGACTCTCCAATGAGCAGTTCTTC. It specifies CASSPDQKGLSNEQFF. Full variable domain (remainder filled in from reference TRBV19 and TRBJ2-1): DGGITQSPKYLFRKEGQNVTLSCEQNLNHDAMYWYRQDPGQGLRLIYYSQIVNDFQKGDIAEGYSVSREKKESFPLTVTSAQKNPTAFYLCASSPDQKGLSNEQFFGPGTRLTVL.

The chain combines TRBV10-2 with TRBJ2-2; a possible D gene is TRBD2 (7 bases). CDR1 WSHSY and CDR2 SAAADI come from the germline V gene. V gave up 7 bases and J gave up 3 bases, with 21 bases separating them. The CDR3 consists of 17 residues. The DNA of the CDR3 is TGCGCCAGCAAGGGAGGGTCAGGGGCCATAGACACCGGGGAGCTGTTTTTT. Encoded protein: CASKGGSGAIDTGELFF.